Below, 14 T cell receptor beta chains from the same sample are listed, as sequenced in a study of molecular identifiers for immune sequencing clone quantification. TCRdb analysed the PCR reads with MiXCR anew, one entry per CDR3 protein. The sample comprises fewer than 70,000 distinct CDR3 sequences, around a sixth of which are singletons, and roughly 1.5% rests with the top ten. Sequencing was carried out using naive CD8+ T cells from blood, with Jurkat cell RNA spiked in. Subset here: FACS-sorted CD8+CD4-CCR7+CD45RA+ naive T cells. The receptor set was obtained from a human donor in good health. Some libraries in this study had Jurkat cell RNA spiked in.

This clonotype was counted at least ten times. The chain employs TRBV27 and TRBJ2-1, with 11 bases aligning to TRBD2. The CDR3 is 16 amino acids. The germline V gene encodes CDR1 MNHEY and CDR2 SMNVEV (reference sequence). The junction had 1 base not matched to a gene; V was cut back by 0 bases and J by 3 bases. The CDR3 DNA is TGTGCCAGCAGTTTATCTACTAGCGGGAGCTACAATGAGCAGTTCTTC. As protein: CASSLSTSGSYNEQFF.

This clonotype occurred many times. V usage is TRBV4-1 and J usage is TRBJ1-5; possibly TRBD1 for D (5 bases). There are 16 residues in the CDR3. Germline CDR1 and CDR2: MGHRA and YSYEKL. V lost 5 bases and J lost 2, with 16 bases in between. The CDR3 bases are TGCGCCAGCAGCTACCGGGGAGGGGCAGGCAATCAGCCCCAGCATTTT. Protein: CASSYRGGAGNQPQHF.

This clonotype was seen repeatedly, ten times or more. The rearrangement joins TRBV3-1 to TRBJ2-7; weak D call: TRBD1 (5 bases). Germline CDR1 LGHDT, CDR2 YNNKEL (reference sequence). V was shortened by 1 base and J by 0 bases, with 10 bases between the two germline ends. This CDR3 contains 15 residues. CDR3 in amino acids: CASSQAQDLSYEQYF. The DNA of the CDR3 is TGTGCCAGCAGCCAAGCACAGGACCTCTCCTACGAGCAGTACTTC.

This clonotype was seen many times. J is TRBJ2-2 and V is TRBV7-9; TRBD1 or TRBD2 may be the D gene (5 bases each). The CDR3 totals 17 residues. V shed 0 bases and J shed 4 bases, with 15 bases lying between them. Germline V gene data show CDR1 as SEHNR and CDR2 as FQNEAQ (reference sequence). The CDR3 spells CASSLARGESGTGELFF. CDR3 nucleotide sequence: TGTGCCAGCAGCTTAGCGCGAGGGGAATCCGGCACCGGGGAGCTGTTTTTT.

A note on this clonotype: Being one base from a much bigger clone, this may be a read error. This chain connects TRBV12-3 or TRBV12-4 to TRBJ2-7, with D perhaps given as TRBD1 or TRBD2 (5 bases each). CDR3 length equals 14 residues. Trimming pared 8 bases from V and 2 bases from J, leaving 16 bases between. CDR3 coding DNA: TGTGCCAGCCTTCCCGGGGCAGGAGCCTACGAGCAGTACTTC. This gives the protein CASLPGAGAYEQYF.

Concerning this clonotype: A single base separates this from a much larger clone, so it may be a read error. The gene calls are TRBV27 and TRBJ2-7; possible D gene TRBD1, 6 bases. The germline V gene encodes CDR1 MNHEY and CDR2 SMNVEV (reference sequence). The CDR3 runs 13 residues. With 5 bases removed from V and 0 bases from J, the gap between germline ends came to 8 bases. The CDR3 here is CASSTRGSYEQYF. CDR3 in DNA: TGTGCCAGCAGTACCAGGGGCTCCTACGAGCAGTACTTC.

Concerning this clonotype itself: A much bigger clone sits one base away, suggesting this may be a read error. CDR3 bases: TGTGCCAGCGGCCCGACATACAGGGGCAGCAATCAGCCCCAGCATTTT. Translated: CASGPTYRGSNQPQHF. This sequence joins TRBV7-8 and TRBJ1-5, with 7 bases matching TRBD1. This CDR3 contains 16 residues. Germline CDR1 SGHVS, CDR2 FQNEAQ. V was pared by 8 bases and J by 1 base, with 11 bases of the junction left unmatched.

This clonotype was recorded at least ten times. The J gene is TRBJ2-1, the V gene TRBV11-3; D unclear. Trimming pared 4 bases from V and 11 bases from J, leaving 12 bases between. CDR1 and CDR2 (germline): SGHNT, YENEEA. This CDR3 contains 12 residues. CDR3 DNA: TGTGCCAGCAGCTCCGAAGACGTTAAGCAGTTCTTC. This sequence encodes CASSSEDVKQFF.

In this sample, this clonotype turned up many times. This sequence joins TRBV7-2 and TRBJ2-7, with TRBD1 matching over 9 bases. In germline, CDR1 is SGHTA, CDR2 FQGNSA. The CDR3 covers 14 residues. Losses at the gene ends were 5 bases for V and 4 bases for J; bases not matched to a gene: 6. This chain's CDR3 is CASSPWTGEYEQYF. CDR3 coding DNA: TGTGCCAGCAGCCCTTGGACAGGGGAGTACGAGCAGTACTTC.

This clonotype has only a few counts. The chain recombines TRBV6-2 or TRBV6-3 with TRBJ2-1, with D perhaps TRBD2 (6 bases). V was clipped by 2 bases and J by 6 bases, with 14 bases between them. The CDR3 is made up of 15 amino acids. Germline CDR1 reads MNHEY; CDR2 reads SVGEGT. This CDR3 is CASSYGQGGGNEQFF. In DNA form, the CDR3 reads TGTGCCAGCAGTTACGGGCAGGGAGGTGGCAATGAGCAGTTCTTC.

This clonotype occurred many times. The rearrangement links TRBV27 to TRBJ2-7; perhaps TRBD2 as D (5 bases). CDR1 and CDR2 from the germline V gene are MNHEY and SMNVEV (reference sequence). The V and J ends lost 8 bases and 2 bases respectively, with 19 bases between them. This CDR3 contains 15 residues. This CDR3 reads CASRSPGNIAYEQYF. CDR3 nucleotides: TGTGCCAGCCGTTCTCCGGGAAACATAGCCTACGAGCAGTACTTC.

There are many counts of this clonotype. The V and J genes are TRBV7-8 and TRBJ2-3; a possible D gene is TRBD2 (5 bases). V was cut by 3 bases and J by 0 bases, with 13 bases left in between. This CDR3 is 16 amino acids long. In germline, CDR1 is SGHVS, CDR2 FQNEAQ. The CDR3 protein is CASSFAYGLSTDTQYF. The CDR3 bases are TGTGCCAGCAGCTTCGCCTACGGACTCAGCACAGATACGCAGTATTTT.

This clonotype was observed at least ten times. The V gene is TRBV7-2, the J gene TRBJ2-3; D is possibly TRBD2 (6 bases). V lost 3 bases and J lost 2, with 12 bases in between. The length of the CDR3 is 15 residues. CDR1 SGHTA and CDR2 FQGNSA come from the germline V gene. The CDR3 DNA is TGTGCCAGCAGCTTTGTTAGCGGAGTCACAGATACGCAGTATTTT. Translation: CASSFVSGVTDTQYF.

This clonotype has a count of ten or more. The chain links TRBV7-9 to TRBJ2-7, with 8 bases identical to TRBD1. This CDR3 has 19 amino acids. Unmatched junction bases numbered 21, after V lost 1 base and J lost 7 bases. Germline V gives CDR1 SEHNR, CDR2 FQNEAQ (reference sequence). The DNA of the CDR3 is TGTGCCAGCAGCTTAGGGGGCCCCGATGCGGGACAGGATTTTCGGGAGCAGTACTTC. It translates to CASSLGGPDAGQDFREQYF.